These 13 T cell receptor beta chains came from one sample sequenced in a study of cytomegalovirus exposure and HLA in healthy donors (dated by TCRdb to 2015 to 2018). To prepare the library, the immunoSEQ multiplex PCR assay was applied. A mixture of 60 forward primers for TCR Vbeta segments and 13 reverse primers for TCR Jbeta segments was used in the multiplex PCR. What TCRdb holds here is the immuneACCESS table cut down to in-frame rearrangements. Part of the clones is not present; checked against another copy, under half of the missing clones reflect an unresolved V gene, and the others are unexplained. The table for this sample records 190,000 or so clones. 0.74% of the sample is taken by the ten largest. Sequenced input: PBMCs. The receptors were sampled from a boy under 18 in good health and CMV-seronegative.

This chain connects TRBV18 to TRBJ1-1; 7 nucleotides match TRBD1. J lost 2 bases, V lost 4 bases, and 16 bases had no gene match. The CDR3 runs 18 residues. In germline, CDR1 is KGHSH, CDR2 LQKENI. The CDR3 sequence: CASSQNQQGPQLNTEAFF. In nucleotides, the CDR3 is TGTGCCAGCTCACAAAATCAACAGGGGCCGCAACTCAACACTGAAGCTTTCTTT.

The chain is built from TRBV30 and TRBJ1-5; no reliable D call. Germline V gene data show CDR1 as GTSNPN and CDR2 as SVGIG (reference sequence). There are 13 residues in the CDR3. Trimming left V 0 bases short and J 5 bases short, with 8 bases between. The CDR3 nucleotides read TGTGCCTGGAGTGTCCCCAGTTATCAGCCCCAGCATTTT. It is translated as CAWSVPSYQPQHF.

The DNA for the CDR3 is TGTGCCAGCTCACCCCCTCGGAGATCTGGAAACACCATATATTTT. Its protein product is CASSPPRRSGNTIYF. The chain recombines TRBV18 with TRBJ1-3; the D is unclear. Trimming took 3 bases from V and 1 from J, leaving 10 bases between them. The CDR3 runs 15 residues. Germline loops: CDR1 KGHSH, CDR2 LQKENI.

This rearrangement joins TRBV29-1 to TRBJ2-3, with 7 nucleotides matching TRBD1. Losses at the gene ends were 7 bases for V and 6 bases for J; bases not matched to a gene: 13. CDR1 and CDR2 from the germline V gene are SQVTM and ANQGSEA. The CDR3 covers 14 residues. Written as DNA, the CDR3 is TGCAGCGCCATAGGGACAGACACCTCGGATACGCAGTATTTT. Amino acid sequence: CSAIGTDTSDTQYF.

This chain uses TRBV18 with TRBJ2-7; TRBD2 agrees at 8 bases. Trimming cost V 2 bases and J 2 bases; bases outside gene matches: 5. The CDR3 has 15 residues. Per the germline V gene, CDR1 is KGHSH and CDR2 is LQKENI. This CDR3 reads CASSPWRGAPYEQYF. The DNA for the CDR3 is TGTGCCAGCTCACCATGGCGGGGGGCCCCCTACGAGCAGTACTTC.

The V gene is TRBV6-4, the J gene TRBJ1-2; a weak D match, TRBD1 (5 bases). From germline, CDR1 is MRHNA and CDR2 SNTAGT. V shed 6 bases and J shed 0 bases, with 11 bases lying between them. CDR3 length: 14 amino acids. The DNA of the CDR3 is TGTGCCAGCAGCATGACAGCCCCTAACTATGGCTACACCTTC. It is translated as CASSMTAPNYGYTF.

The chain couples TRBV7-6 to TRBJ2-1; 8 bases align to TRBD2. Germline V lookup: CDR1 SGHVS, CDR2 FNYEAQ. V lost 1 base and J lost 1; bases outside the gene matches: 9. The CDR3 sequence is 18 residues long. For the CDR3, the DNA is TGTGCCAGCAGCTTAGTTGCGGGGGGCTCCTCGTCCTACAATGAGCAGTTCTTC. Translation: CASSLVAGGSSSYNEQFF.

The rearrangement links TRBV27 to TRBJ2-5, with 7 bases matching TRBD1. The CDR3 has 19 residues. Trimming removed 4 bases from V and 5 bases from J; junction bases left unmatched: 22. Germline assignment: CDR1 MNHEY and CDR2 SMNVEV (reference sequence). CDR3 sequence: CASSSPAEPGGPLGETQYF. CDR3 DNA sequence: TGTGCCAGCAGTTCCCCAGCCGAACCAGGGGGTCCACTAGGGGAGACCCAGTACTTC.

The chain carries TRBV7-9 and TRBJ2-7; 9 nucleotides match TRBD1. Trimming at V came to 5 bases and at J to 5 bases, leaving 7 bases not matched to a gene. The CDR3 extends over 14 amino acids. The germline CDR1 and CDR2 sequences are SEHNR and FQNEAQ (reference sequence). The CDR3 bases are TGTGCCAGCAGCCACCGGGACAGGGACCACGAGCAGTACTTC. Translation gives CASSHRDRDHEQYF.

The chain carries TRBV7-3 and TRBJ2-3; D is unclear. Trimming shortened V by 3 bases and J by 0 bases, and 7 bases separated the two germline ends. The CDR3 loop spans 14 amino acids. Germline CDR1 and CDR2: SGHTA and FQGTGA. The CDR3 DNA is TGTGCCAGCAGCTTCAGTAGCAGCACAGATACGCAGTATTTT. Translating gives CASSFSSSTDTQYF.

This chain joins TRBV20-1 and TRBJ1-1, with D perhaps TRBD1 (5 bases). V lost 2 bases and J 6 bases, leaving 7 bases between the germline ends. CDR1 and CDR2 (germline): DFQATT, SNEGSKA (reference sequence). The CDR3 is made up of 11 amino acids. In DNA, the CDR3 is TGCAGTGCTAGACGGGGGTCTGAAGCTTTCTTT. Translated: CSARRGSEAFF.

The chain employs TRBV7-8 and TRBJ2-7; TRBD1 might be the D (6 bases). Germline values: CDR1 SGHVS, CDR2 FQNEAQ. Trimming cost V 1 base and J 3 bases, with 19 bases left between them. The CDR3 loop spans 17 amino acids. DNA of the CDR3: TGTGCCAGCAGCTTAGGGGAGCCAGGGGCCCTCCTCTACGAGCAGTACTTC. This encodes CASSLGEPGALLYEQYF. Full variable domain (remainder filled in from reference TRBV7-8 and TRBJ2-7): GAGVSQSPRYKVAKRGQDVALRCDPISGHVSLFWYQQALGQGPEFLTYFQNEAQLDKSGLPSDRFFAERPEGSVSTLKIQRTQQEDSAVYLCASSLGEPGALLYEQYFGPGTRLTVT.

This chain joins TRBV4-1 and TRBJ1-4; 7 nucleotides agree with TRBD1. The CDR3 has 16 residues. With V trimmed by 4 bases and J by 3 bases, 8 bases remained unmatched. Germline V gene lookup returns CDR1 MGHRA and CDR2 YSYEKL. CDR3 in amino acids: CASSRVPGQSNEKLFF. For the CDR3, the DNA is TGCGCCAGCAGCCGAGTACCGGGACAGTCTAATGAAAAACTGTTTTTT.